This T cell receptor (beta chain) was sequenced during a study of blood T cells in healthy people across ages. In germline, CDR1 is KGHDR, CDR2 SFDVKD. The junction had 3 bases not matched to a gene; V was cut back by 3 bases and J by 1 base. The CDR3 runs 15 residues. Remarks on this clonotype: The antigen remains unidentified.

Study-level results: Among T cells, TCR beta diversity per million cells dropped roughly linearly as age rose. Among long-lived donors, naive CD4+ cells were more numerous and diversity higher than in aged donors.

Together with a sample-barcoded 5' primer, a J-beta primer mix was included in a second PCR lasting about 6 to 11 cycles. TCRdb analysed the 5' RACE reads with MiXCR anew, one entry per CDR3 protein. The sample lists fewer than 2,000,000 distinct CDR3 sequences, almost 35% occurring once. J is TRBJ2-7 and V is TRBV24-1; TRBD1 matches 9 bases. The TCR comes from a woman in her 30s in good health. Specimen: blood. The CDR3 coding sequence is TGTGCCACCAGTGATCCCGGGACAGGGTCCTACGAGCAGTACTTC. Its protein is CATSDPGTGSYEQYF.